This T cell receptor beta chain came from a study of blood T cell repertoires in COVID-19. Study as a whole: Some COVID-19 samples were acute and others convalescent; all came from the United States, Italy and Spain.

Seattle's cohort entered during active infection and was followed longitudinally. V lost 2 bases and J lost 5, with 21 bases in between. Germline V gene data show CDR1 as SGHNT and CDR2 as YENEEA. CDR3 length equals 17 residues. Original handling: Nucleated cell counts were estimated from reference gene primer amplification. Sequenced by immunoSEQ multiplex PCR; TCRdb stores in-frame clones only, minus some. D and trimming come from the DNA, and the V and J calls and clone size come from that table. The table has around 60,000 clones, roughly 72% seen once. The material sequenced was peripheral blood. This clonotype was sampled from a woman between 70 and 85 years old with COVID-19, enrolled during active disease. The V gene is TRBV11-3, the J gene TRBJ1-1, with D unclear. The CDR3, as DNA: TGTGCCAGCAGCTTAAGGCGCGGGGTTGGGATGTTAACTGAAGCTTTCTTT. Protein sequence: CASSLRRGVGMLTEAFF.